A single sample gave rise to the 17 T cell receptor beta chains below, sequenced in a study of blood T cell repertoires in COVID-19. Data came from immunoSEQ multiplex PCR; TCRdb stores just in-frame clones and leaves some out. The sample carries 100,000 to 150,000 clones, about 81% recorded once. Specimen: peripheral blood. These receptors came from a woman in her forties or fifties with acute or convalescent COVID-19.

The chain joins TRBV29-1 to TRBJ1-2; TRBD1 aligns across 11 bases. Germline lookup yields CDR1 SQVTM and CDR2 ANQGSEA. This CDR3 spans 15 amino acids. V lost 0 bases and J lost 4; bases outside the gene matches: 4. In DNA form, the CDR3 reads TGCAGCGTTGAAGATAGGGACAGGGGGGCCTATGGCTACACCTTC. Its protein product is CSVEDRDRGAYGYTF.

The table lists this clone with a count of one. This rearrangement joins TRBV7-6 to TRBJ1-3, with a weak D call TRBD1 (5 bases). The V end lost 0 bases, the J end lost 0 bases, and 12 bases lay between the germline ends. Germline assignment: CDR1 SGHVS and CDR2 FNYEAQ. This CDR3 has 17 amino acids. The CDR3 region is CASSLAGGVHSGNTIYF. CDR3 DNA sequence: TGTGCCAGCAGCTTAGCTGGAGGGGTTCACTCTGGAAACACCATATATTTT.

The chain joins TRBV7-6 to TRBJ2-1; 7 bases align to TRBD2. Germline lookup yields CDR1 SGHVS and CDR2 FNYEAQ. Trimming took 2 bases from V and 7 from J; bases not matched to a gene: 8. CDR3 length equals 15 residues. The CDR3 loop is CASSLSSAGANEQFF. CDR3 nucleotide sequence: TGTGCCAGCAGCTTAAGCTCCGCGGGAGCGAATGAGCAGTTCTTC. The whole variable domain, remainder taken from reference TRBV7-6 and TRBJ2-1, is GAGVSQSPRYKVTKRGQDVALRCDPISGHVSLYWYRQALGQGPEFLTYFNYEAQQDKSGLPNDRFSAERPEGSISTLTIQRTEQRDSAMYRCASSLSSAGANEQFFGPGTRLTVL.

This clone has a single count. This chain connects TRBV6-4 to TRBJ1-5; 9 bases align to TRBD1. CDR3 length equals 13 residues. J lost 7 bases, V lost 6 bases, and 4 bases had no gene match. Germline assignment: CDR1 MRHNA and CDR2 SNTAGT. The CDR3 DNA is TGTGCCAGCAGAGGACAGGGGACGCAGCCCCAGCATTTT. Translated, it gives CASRGQGTQPQHF.

The chain uses TRBV6-2 or TRBV6-3 and TRBJ1-1, with D hard to call. Germline CDR1 and CDR2: MNHEY and SVGEGT. Trimming left V 2 bases short and J 0 bases short, with 4 bases between. The CDR3 is 13 amino acids. The CDR3 DNA reads as TGTGCCAGCAGTTACAGCTTGAACACTGAAGCTTTCTTT. Translated: CASSYSLNTEAFF.

The CDR3 DNA follows: TGTGCCAGCAGCCGGGCCCAGCATTTT. Translated: CASSRAQHF. The genes are TRBV27 and TRBJ1-5; D gene ambiguous. The CDR3 sequence is 9 residues long. Per the germline V gene, CDR1 is MNHEY and CDR2 is SMNVEV (reference sequence). V lost 6 bases and J lost 11, with 5 bases in between.

J is TRBJ1-1 and V is TRBV30, with D uncertain. V was trimmed by 0 bases and J by 5 bases, leaving 10 bases between them. The CDR3 consists of 13 residues. Germline loops: CDR1 GTSNPN, CDR2 SVGIG (reference sequence). CDR3 sequence: CAWSVTPRTEAFF. The CDR3 DNA is TGTGCCTGGAGTGTCACTCCTCGGACTGAAGCTTTCTTT. Looking up the rest from reference TRBV30 and TRBJ1-1 gives the full variable domain: SQTIHQWPATLVQPVGSPLSLECTVEGTSNPNLYWYRQAAGRGLQLLFYSVGIGQISSEVPQNLSASRPQDRQFILSSKKLLLSDSGFYLCAWSVTPRTEAFFGQGTRLTVV.

The chain employs TRBV12-5 and TRBJ1-1, with TRBD1 as a possible D gene (6 bases). The germline gives CDR1 LGHNT, CDR2 FRNRAP. The CDR3 runs to 15 residues. Trimming took 1 base from V and 6 from J, leaving 15 bases between them. CDR3 loop: CASGLGQVAVAEAFF. The CDR3 nucleotides read TGTGCTAGTGGTTTGGGACAGGTGGCGGTCGCTGAAGCTTTCTTT. Looking up the rest from reference TRBV12-5 and TRBJ1-1 gives the full variable domain: DARVTQTPRHKVTEMGQEVTMRCQPILGHNTVFWYRQTMMQGLELLAYFRNRAPLDDSGMPKDRFSAEMPDATLATLKIQPSEPRDSAVYFCASGLGQVAVAEAFFGQGTRLTVV.

The J gene is TRBJ1-4, the V gene TRBV5-4; TRBD1 aligns across 7 bases. This CDR3 has 15 residues. J lost 6 bases, V lost 9 bases, and 14 bases had no gene match. Germline CDR1 reads SGHNT; CDR2 reads YYREEE (reference sequence). The CDR3 protein is CATRTGGGRDEKLFF. The CDR3 DNA follows: TGTGCCACCAGAACGGGAGGGGGCAGAGATGAAAAACTGTTTTTT.

V and J are TRBV3-1 (or the pseudogene TRBV3-2) and TRBJ1-5, with a tentative D call TRBD1 (6 bases). This CDR3 comprises 15 residues. V dropped 10 bases and J dropped 7 bases, with 23 bases sitting between them. Germline V CDR1 and CDR2: LGHDT, YNNKEL (reference sequence). The CDR3 loop is CANAGTRGTSQPQHF. CDR3 coding DNA: TGTGCCAACGCCGGGACAAGGGGGACCTCCCAGCCCCAGCATTTT.

V and J are TRBV7-8 and TRBJ1-1; D is unclear. CDR3 length: 14 residues. Germline V gene data show CDR1 as SGHVS and CDR2 as FQNEAQ. Trimming took 1 base from V and 0 from J, leaving 6 bases between them. The CDR3 bases are TGTGCCAGCAGCTTAGAGCGGGTGAACACTGAAGCTTTCTTT. This translates into CASSLERVNTEAFF.

V usage is TRBV27 and J usage is TRBJ2-1; D gene uncertain. Trimming pared 2 bases from V and 4 bases from J, leaving 12 bases between. The length of the CDR3 is 15 residues. CDR1 is MNHEY and CDR2 is SMNVEV in the germline V gene (reference sequence). The CDR3 DNA follows: TGTGCCAGCAGTTTAGGCGGTGGGTCTTACAATGAGCAGTTCTTC. Protein product: CASSLGGGSYNEQFF.

This chain connects TRBV7-6 to TRBJ2-3, with D perhaps TRBD2 (5 bases). The CDR3 consists of 14 residues. CDR1 is SGHVS, CDR2 FNYEAQ, per germline. V was cut by 1 base and J by 4 bases, with 9 bases left in between. This CDR3 reads CASSLGPAADTQYF. The CDR3 DNA reads as TGTGCCAGCAGCTTAGGGCCAGCGGCAGATACGCAGTATTTT.

The chain has TRBV11-3 and TRBJ1-2; tentatively, D is TRBD1 (6 bases). The V gene's germline CDR1 is SGHNT and CDR2 YENEEA. V was clipped by 0 bases and J by 13 bases, with 15 bases between them. The CDR3 covers 13 residues. Here the CDR3 reads CASSLEGAAGITF. The CDR3 nucleotides read TGTGCCAGCAGCTTAGAGGGGGCGGCCGGTATCACCTTC.

This clone turned up a few times. This chain links TRBV3-1 (or the pseudogene TRBV3-2) with TRBJ2-7; D is perhaps TRBD1 (5 bases). The ends were cut back, 4 bases at V and 4 bases at J, with 8 bases in the middle. CDR3 length: 12 amino acids. In germline, CDR1 is LGHDT, CDR2 YNNKEL (reference sequence). CDR3 sequence (DNA): TGTGCCAGCAGCCCGACAGATTACGAGCAGTACTTC. This encodes CASSPTDYEQYF.

The CDR3 spells CASSFAGSPYNEQFF. As DNA, the CDR3 is TGTGCCAGCAGCTTCGCGGGGTCCCCCTACAATGAGCAGTTCTTC. This chain connects TRBV11-3 to TRBJ2-1, with D perhaps matching TRBD2 (6 bases). The CDR3 is 15 amino acids. Trimming removed 3 bases at V and 2 bases at J, with 11 bases between. Per germline, CDR1 SGHNT and CDR2 YENEEA.

The chain combines TRBV7-9 with TRBJ2-1; TRBD1 aligns across 8 bases. The CDR3 consists of 15 residues. CDR1 is SEHNR and CDR2 is FQNEAQ in the germline V gene (reference sequence). V shed 5 bases, J shed 8 bases, and the junction held 11 bases outside the gene matches. CDR3 residues: CASSGTGTGFHEQFF. The CDR3 DNA reads TGTGCCAGCAGCGGTACCGGGACAGGTTTCCATGAGCAGTTCTTC.